This T cell receptor beta chain was identified in a study of cytomegalovirus exposure and HLA in healthy donors. The PCR made use of 60 Vbeta and 13 Jbeta primers. The method was immunoSEQ multiplex PCR; TCRdb's version includes in-frame clones alone and lacks a portion of them. This table has around 150,000 clones, 70% to 85% appearing once. Germline CDR1 and CDR2: MDHEN and SYDVKM. The V gene end was trimmed by 4 bases and the J gene end by 10 bases; junction bases not matched to a gene: 11. The CDR3 is 14 amino acids. This receptor was identified in a man under 40 in good health and CMV-seropositive. The sequenced sample was PBMCs. The V and J genes are TRBV28 and TRBJ1-1, with 8 nucleotides matching TRBD1. The DNA for the CDR3 is TGTGCCAGCAGTTCCAGGGGGCGCGGACATGCAGCTTTCTTT. Translated: CASSSRGRGHAAFF.